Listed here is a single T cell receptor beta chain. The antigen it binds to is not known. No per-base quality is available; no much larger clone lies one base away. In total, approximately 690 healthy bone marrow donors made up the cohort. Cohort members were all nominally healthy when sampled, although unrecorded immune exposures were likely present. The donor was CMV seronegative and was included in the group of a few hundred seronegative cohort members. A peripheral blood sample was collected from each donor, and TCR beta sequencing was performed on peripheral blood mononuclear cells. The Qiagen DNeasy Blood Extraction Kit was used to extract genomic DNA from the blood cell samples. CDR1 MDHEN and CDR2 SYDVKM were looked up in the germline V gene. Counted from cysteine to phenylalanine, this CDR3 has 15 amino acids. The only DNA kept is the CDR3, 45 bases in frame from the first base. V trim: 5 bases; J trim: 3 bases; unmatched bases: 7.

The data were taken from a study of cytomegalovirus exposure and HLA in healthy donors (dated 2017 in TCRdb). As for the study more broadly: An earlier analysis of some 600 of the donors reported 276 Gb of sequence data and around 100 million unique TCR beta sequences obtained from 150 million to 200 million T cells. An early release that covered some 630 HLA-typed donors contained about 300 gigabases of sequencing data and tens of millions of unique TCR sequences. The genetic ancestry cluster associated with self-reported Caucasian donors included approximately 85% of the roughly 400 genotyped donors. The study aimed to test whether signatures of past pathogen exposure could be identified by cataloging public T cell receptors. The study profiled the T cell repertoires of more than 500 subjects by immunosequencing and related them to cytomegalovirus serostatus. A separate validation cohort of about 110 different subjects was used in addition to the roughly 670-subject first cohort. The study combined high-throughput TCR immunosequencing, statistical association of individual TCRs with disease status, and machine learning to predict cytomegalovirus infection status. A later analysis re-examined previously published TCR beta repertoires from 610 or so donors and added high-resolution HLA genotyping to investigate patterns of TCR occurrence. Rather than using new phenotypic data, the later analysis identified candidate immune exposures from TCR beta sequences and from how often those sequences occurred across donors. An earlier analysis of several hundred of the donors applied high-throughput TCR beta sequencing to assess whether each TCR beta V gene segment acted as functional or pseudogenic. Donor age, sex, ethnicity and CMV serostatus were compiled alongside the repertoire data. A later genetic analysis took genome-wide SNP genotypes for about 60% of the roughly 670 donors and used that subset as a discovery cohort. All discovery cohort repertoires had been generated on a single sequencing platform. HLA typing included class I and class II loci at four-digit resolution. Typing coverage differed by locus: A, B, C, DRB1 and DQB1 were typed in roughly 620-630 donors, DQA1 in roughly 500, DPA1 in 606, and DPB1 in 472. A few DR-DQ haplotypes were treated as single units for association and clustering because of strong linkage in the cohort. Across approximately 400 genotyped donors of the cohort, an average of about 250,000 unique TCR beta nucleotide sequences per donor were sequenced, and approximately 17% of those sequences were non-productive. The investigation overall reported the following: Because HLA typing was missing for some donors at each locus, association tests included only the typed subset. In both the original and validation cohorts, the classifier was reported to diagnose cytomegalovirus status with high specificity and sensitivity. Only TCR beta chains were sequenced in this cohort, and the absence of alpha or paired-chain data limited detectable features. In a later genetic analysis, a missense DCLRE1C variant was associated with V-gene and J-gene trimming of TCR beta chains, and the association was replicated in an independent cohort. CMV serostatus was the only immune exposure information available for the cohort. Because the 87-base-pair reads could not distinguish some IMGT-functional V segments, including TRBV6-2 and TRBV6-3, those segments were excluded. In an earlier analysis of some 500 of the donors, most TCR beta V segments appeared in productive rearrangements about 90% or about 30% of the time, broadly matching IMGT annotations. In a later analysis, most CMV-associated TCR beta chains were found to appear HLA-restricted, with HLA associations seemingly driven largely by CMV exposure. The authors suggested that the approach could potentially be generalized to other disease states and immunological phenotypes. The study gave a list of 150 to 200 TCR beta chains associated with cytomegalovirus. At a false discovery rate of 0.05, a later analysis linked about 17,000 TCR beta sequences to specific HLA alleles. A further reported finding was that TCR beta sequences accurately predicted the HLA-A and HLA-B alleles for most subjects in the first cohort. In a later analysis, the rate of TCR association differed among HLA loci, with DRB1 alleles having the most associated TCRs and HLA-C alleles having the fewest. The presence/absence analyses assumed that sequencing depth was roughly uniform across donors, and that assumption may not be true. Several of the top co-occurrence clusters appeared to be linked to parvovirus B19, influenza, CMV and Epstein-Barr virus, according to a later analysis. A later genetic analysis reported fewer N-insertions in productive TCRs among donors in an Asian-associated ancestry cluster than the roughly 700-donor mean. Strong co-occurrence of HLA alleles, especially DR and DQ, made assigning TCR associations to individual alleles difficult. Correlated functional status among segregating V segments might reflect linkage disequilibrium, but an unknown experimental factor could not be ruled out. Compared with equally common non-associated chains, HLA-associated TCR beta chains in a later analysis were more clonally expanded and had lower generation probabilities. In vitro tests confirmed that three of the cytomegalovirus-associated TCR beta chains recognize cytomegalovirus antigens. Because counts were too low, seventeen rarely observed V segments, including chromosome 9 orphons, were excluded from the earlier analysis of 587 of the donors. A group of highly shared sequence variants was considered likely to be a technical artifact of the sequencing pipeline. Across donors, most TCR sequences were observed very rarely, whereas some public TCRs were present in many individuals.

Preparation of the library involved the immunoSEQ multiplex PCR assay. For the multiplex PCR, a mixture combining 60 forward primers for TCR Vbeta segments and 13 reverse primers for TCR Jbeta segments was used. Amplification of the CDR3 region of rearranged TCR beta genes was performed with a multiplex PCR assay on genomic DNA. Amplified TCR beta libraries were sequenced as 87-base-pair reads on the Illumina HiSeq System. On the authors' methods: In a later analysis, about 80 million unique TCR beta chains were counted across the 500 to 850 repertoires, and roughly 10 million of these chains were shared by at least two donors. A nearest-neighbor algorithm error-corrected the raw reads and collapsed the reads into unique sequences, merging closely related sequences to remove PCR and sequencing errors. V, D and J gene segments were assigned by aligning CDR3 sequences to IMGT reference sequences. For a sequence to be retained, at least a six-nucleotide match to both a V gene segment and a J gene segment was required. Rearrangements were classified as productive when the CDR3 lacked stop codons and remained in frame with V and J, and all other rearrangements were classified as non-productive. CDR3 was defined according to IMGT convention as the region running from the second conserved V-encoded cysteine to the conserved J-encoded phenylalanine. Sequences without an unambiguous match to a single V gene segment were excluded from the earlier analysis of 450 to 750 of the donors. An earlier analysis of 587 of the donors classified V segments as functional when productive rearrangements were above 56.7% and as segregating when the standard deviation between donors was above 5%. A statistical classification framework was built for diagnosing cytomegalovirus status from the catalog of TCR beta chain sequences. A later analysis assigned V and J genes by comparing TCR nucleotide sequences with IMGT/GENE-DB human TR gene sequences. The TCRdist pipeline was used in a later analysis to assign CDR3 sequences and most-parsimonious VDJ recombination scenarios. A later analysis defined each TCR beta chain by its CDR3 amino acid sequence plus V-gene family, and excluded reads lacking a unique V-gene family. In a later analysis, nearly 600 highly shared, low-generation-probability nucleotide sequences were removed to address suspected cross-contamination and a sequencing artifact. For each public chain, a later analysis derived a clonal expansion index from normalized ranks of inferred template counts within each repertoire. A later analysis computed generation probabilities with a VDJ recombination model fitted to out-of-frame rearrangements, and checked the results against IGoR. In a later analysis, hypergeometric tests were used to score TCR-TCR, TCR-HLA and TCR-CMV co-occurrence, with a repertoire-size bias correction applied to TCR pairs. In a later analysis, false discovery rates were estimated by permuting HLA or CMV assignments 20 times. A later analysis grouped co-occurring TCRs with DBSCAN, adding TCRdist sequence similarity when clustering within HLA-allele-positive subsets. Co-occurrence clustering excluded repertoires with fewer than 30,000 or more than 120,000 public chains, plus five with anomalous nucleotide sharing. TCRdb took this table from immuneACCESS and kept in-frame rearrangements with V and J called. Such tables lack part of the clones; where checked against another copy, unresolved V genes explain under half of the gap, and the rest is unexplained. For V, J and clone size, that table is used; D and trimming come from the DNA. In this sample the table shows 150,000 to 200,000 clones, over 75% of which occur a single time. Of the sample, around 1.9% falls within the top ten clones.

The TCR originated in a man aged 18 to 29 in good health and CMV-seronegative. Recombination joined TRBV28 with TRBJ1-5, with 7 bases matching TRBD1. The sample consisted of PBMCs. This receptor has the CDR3 CASSPTGQSNQPQHF. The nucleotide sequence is TGTGCCAGCAGTCCTACGGGACAGTCCAATCAGCCCCAGCATTTT.